Described below is a single T cell receptor beta chain sequence and its context. What it recognizes is unknown. This entry is derived from a study of T cells in Graves' hyperthyroidism and ophthalmopathy. Overall study: Once the initial diagnosis was made, peripheral blood was obtained before any treatment. Regarding the study as a whole: Model output signaled ophthalmopathy a median approximately six months ahead of onset.

RNA transcripts provided the source from which TCR beta CDR3 regions were amplified. Primed by the HTBI set, a first-round RT-PCR was run on the TCR CDR3. Using its own MiXCR run on the multiplex PCR reads, TCRdb lists one record per CDR3 protein. The data hold a few hundred thousand distinct CDR3 sequences, with about 18% observed a single time. The germline gives CDR1 WNHNN, CDR2 SYGVQD (reference sequence). V lost 7 bases and J lost 2; bases outside the gene matches: 6. The CDR3 consists of 15 residues. Diagnoses were made from clinical symptoms, serum measures (thyroxine and TRAb), thyroid ultrasound and orbital computed tomography.

This TCR derives from a man younger than 30 with Graves' ophthalmopathy. The gene calls are TRBV10-1 and TRBJ2-2, with TRBD1 matching over 8 bases. Specimen: blood. The CDR3 here is CASTNGQGNTGELFF. Here the CDR3 DNA reads TGCGCCAGCACCAATGGACAGGGAAACACCGGGGAGCTGTTTTTT.